The 19 T cell receptor beta chains presented below share a single source sample, sequenced in a study of STAT5B mutations in CD4+ large granular lymphocyte leukemia. Assay: immunoSEQ multiplex PCR; the TCRdb copy retains only in-frame clones and omits some. This table has roughly 38,000 clones, 70% to 80% appearing once. Sequences were obtained from CD4+ T cells from blood buffy coats. The receptors derive from a human donor in good health.

V and J are TRBV7-8 and TRBJ2-7, with 7 positions matching TRBD2. V dropped 0 bases and J dropped 0; count of bases not matched to a gene: 5. Germline V lookup: CDR1 SGHVS, CDR2 FQNEAQ. The CDR3 spans 16 residues. The CDR3 spells CASSLAGGTISYEQYF. In DNA, the CDR3 is TGTGCCAGCAGCTTAGCGGGCGGGACTATCTCCTACGAGCAGTACTTC.

This clone has a handful of counts. This chain joins TRBV2 and TRBJ2-2; maybe TRBD2 (6 bases). Trimming removed 3 bases from V and 4 bases from J, with 12 bases in between. There are 15 residues in the CDR3. Germline V lookup: CDR1 SNHLY, CDR2 FYNNEI. The CDR3 DNA sequence: TGTGCCAGCAGTGAGCAGCCGCGGGGCACCGGGGAGCTGTTTTTT. It encodes CASSEQPRGTGELFF.

V is TRBV5-1 and J is TRBJ2-5; D possibly matches TRBD1 or TRBD2 (7 bases each). The CDR3 loop spans 17 amino acids. V lost 0 bases and J lost 2, with 17 bases in between. Germline CDR1 reads SGHRS; CDR2 reads YFSETQ. The CDR3 DNA reads TGCGCCAGCAGCTTGGAATGGTCAGGGGGGGGGCAAGAGACCCAGTACTTC. Its protein is CASSLEWSGGGQETQYF.

The V call is TRBV18, the J call TRBJ1-4; the match to TRBD1 covers 8 bases. The CDR3 covers 17 residues. Germline CDR1 and CDR2: KGHSH and LQKENI. V gave up 3 bases and J gave up 7 bases; unmatched junction bases: 13. The CDR3 loop is CASSPPPQGAVGEKLFF. The DNA of the CDR3 is TGTGCCAGCTCACCTCCTCCCCAGGGGGCCGTTGGTGAAAAACTGTTTTTT.

The J gene is TRBJ2-2, the V gene TRBV5-1; 7 nucleotides line up with TRBD2. V lost 4 bases and J lost 7; bases outside the gene matches: 7. There are 14 residues in the CDR3. Germline loops: CDR1 SGHRS, CDR2 YFSETQ. The CDR3 nucleotides read TGCGCCAGCAGCGAGACTAGCTGGGGCGGGGAGCTGTTTTTT. Amino acid sequence: CASSETSWGGELFF.

V usage is TRBV7-3 and J usage is TRBJ2-5; TRBD2 might be the D (5 bases). Trimming took 5 bases from V and 1 from J, leaving 11 bases between them. This CDR3 spans 14 amino acids. The germline gives CDR1 SGHTA, CDR2 FQGTGA. CDR3 sequence: CASSPLRGQETQYF. The DNA of the CDR3 is TGTGCCAGCAGCCCCTTACGGGGCCAAGAGACCCAGTACTTC.

This clone was recorded once. This chain links TRBV9 with TRBJ2-3; D remains unclear. CDR1 is SGDLS and CDR2 is YYNGEE in the germline V gene. V lost 0 bases, J lost 4 bases, and 6 bases lay in between. CDR3 length: 13 amino acids. CDR3 region: CASSVENPDTQYF. The CDR3 nucleotides read TGTGCCAGCAGCGTAGAAAACCCAGATACGCAGTATTTT. The complete variable domain, with remaining parts taken from reference TRBV9 and TRBJ2-3, reads DSGVTQTPKHLITATGQRVTLRCSPRSGDLSVYWYQQSLDQGLQFLIQYYNGEERAKGNILERFSAQQFPDLHSELNLSSLELGDSALYFCASSVENPDTQYFGPGTRLTVL.

This clone showed up just once. This chain connects TRBV6-5 to TRBJ2-7; D gene ambiguous. The V and J ends lost 3 bases and 0 bases respectively, with 9 bases between them. The CDR3 length is 14 residues. Per the germline V gene, CDR1 is MNHEY and CDR2 is SVGAGI. CDR3 sequence (DNA): TGTGCCAGCAGTTATACCAGGCTCTCCTACGAGCAGTACTTC. Translation gives CASSYTRLSYEQYF.

The chain couples TRBV6-1 to TRBJ2-4, with D uncertain. The CDR3 is made up of 14 amino acids. Germline V gene sequence: CDR1 MNHNS, CDR2 SASEGT. Trimming cost V 3 bases and J 1 base, with 7 bases left between them. The CDR3, as DNA: TGTGCCAGCAGTGAGGGTGGGGCCAAAAACATTCAGTACTTC. Amino acid sequence: CASSEGGAKNIQYF.

The gene calls are TRBV9 and TRBJ2-1; TRBD2 agrees at 11 bases. The germline CDR1 and CDR2 sequences are SGDLS and YYNGEE. The junction had 7 bases not matched to a gene; V was cut back by 0 bases and J by 11 bases. This CDR3 has 15 amino acids. This CDR3 reads CASSVASLAGGQQFF. CDR3 DNA: TGTGCCAGCAGCGTAGCTAGCCTAGCGGGGGGACAGCAGTTCTTC.

This clone has a single count. V and J are TRBV7-6 and TRBJ2-3, with 7 bases aligning to TRBD2. The germline CDR1 and CDR2 sequences are SGHVS and FNYEAQ. The trim removed 4 bases at V and 4 bases at J, leaving 5 bases unmatched. The CDR3 has 14 amino acids. CDR3: CASSYTAGPDTQYF. The CDR3 region has the DNA TGTGCCAGCAGCTACACAGCGGGACCAGATACGCAGTATTTT.

This clone has just a few counts. V gene TRBV12-5 combines with J gene TRBJ1-5; no firm D call. V lost 1 base and J lost 5, with 3 bases in between. The CDR3 totals 12 residues. Germline V gives CDR1 LGHNT, CDR2 FRNRAP. CDR3 loop: CASGLADQPQHF. The CDR3 DNA reads as TGTGCTAGTGGTTTGGCCGATCAGCCCCAGCATTTT.

The J gene is TRBJ2-5, the V gene TRBV18; 9 bases are shared with TRBD2. The CDR3 is 16 residues long. In germline, CDR1 is KGHSH, CDR2 LQKENI. Trimming cost V 1 base and J 1 base; bases outside gene matches: 4. DNA for the CDR3: TGTGCCAGCTCACCACGTCTTAGCGGGGGCCAAGAGACCCAGTACTTC. Translation: CASSPRLSGGQETQYF.

J is TRBJ2-2 and V is TRBV5-6; weak D call: TRBD2 (5 bases). Germline V gives CDR1 SGHDT, CDR2 YYEEEE. This CDR3 comprises 16 residues. V was clipped by 4 bases and J by 3 bases, with 16 bases between them. The CDR3 reads CASSPRAGRDTGELFF. The DNA for the CDR3 is TGTGCCAGCAGCCCCCGGGCGGGTCGGGACACCGGGGAGCTGTTTTTT.

The rearrangement links TRBV7-2 to TRBJ2-2; D is possibly TRBD1 (5 bases). Germline V lookup: CDR1 SGHTA, CDR2 FQGNSA. V lost 6 bases to trimming and J lost 5 bases, with 13 bases between them. The CDR3 sequence is 14 residues long. The CDR3 region is CASSRQGRTGELFF. As DNA, the CDR3 is TGTGCCAGCAGTCGGCAGGGCCGAACCGGGGAGCTGTTTTTT. Based on the CDR3 plus reference TRBV7-2 and TRBJ2-2, the full variable domain is GAGVSQSPSNKVTEKGKDVELRCDPISGHTALYWYRQSLGQGLEFLIYFQGNSAPDKSGLPSDRFSAERTGGSVSTLTIQRTQQEDSAVYLCASSRQGRTGELFFGEGSRLTVL.

The chain employs TRBV7-9 and TRBJ1-4, with D maybe TRBD1 (6 bases). This CDR3 has 14 amino acids. Germline V CDR1 and CDR2: SEHNR, FQNEAQ (reference sequence). The ends were cut back, 2 bases at V and 10 bases at J, with 14 bases in the middle. DNA for the CDR3: TGTGCCAGCAGCTTATCACAGGGCGGAGGAAAACTGTTTTTT. This codes for CASSLSQGGGKLFF. Complete variable domain (other parts from reference TRBV7-9 and TRBJ1-4): DTGVSQNPRHKITKRGQNVTFRCDPISEHNRLYWYRQTLGQGPEFLTYFQNEAQLEKSRLLSDRFSAERPKGSFSTLEIQRTEQGDSAMYLCASSLSQGGGKLFFGSGTQLSVL.

This clone was counted between two and nine times. This chain uses TRBV7-9 with TRBJ1-5; TRBD1 aligns across 7 bases. Germline V gene sequence: CDR1 SEHNR, CDR2 FQNEAQ (reference sequence). This CDR3 has 14 residues. The junction had 3 bases not matched to a gene; V was cut back by 4 bases and J by 3 bases. The CDR3 coding sequence is TGTGCCAGCAGCTCCGGACAGGTCAATCAGCCCCAGCATTTT. This gives the protein CASSSGQVNQPQHF.

This clone was detected once. This chain connects TRBV6-6 to TRBJ1-6, with D unclear. The V gene's germline CDR1 is MNHNY and CDR2 SVGAGI (reference sequence). The CDR3 loop spans 14 amino acids. V lost 4 bases and J lost 7, with 11 bases in between. The CDR3 bases are TGTGCCAGCAGTTTTACGGGCGGGAATTCACCCCTCCACTTT. Translated, it gives CASSFTGGNSPLHF.

This chain joins TRBV10-1 and TRBJ1-4; the D is unclear. CDR3 length equals 13 residues. CDR1 and CDR2 (germline): WNHNN, SYGVQD (reference sequence). Trimming removed 10 bases from V and 0 bases from J, with 9 bases in between. CDR3 in DNA: TGCGCCATCCCGGATCCAACTAATGAAAAACTGTTTTTT. Translation gives CAIPDPTNEKLFF.